A single T cell receptor (beta chain) is shown here with its context. Its specificity is unknown. PCR amplification relied on 60 Vbeta primers (plus 13 Jbeta primers). TCRdb's copy holds only in-frame clones and misses some; the assay was immunoSEQ multiplex PCR. The sample carries 90,000 to 120,000 clones, about 80% recorded once. These data come from a study of cytomegalovirus exposure and HLA in healthy donors. General observations from the study: With high specificity and sensitivity, the classifier reportedly diagnosed cytomegalovirus status. V- and J-gene trimming in TCR beta was tied to a missense DCLRE1C variant by an analysis performed later.

The germline V gene has CDR1 MNHNS and CDR2 SASEGT. CDR3 length equals 14 residues. V lost 5 bases and J lost 2, with 13 bases in between. The chain joins TRBV6-1 to TRBJ2-7; D might be TRBD2 (5 bases). The sample taken for sequencing was PBMCs. The TCR originated in a man younger than 40 in good health and CMV-seronegative. This CDR3 is CASSPPGVPYEQYF. In nucleotides, the CDR3 is TGTGCCAGCAGTCCTCCCGGGGTTCCCTACGAGCAGTACTTC.